What follows are 9 T cell receptor beta chains derived from one specimen sequenced in a study of blood T cell repertoires in COVID-19. Repertoires were generated with immunoSEQ multiplex PCR, while TCRdb's copy carries only in-frame clones and drops some. The repertoire holds about 210,000 clones, with 70% to 90% as singletons. Material for sequencing was peripheral blood. These receptors came from a woman aged 50 to 65 with active or convalescent COVID-19.

Remarks on this clone: This same CDR3 is encoded by further DNA sequences in the sample. CDR3 in DNA: TGCGCCAGCAGCCCTGGACAGGGAGGCTACACCTTC. This sequence encodes CASSPGQGGYTF. This chain uses TRBV5-1 with TRBJ1-2; the match to TRBD1 covers 8 bases. The germline CDR1 and CDR2 sequences are SGHRS and YFSETQ. V was pared by 4 bases and J by 8 bases, with 4 bases of the junction left unmatched. The CDR3 totals 12 residues.

The gene calls are TRBV18 and TRBJ1-1, with TRBD1 identical over 7 bases. CDR3 size: 14 residues. Germline V gives CDR1 KGHSH, CDR2 LQKENI. The J segment lost 1 base and the V segment lost 8 bases, leaving 7 bases of the junction unmatched. The DNA for the CDR3 is TGTGCCAGCGACGCCGGGACAGAGAACACTGAAGCTTTCTTT. Translation gives CASDAGTENTEAFF.

About this clone: Other DNA sequences in the sample encode the same CDR3. CDR3 sequence: CASSLSGLNEKLFF. CDR3 sequence (DNA): TGTGCCAGCAGTTTGTCTGGACTTAATGAAAAACTGTTTTTT. The chain combines TRBV28 with TRBJ1-4; D remains unclear. The CDR3 sequence is 14 residues long. In germline, CDR1 is MDHEN, CDR2 SYDVKM. V shed 3 bases and J shed 4 bases, with 9 bases lying between them.

This clone showed up just a few times. This specimen includes other DNA sequences encoding the same CDR3. The V gene is TRBV5-5, the J gene TRBJ2-5; the match to TRBD1 covers 7 bases. Germline lookup yields CDR1 SGHKS and CDR2 YYEKEE (reference sequence). This CDR3 spans 14 amino acids. V lost 5 bases to trimming and J lost 2 bases; unmatched junction nucleotides: 6. Here the CDR3 DNA reads TGTGCCAGCAGTCCTCCGGGACAGCAAGAGACCCAGTACTTC. It specifies CASSPPGQQETQYF.

The genes are TRBV29-1 and TRBJ1-2; 7 bases fit TRBD1. This CDR3 region has 13 residues. From germline, CDR1 is SQVTM and CDR2 ANQGSEA. The trim removed 3 bases at V and 5 bases at J, leaving 6 bases unmatched. CDR3 in DNA: TGCAGCGTTGACCGGACAGGAACATATGGCTACACCTTC. Protein product: CSVDRTGTYGYTF.

This chain links TRBV10-3 with TRBJ1-2; D is possibly TRBD1 (5 bases). V was pared by 2 bases and J by 8 bases, with 9 bases between. The CDR3 contains 12 residues. CDR1 is ENHRY, CDR2 SYGVKD, per germline. The CDR3 region has the DNA TGTGCCATCAGTGAGATGGACACAGGCTACACCTTC. This sequence encodes CAISEMDTGYTF.

This clone was seen more than once but under ten times. V is TRBV11-3 and J is TRBJ2-5; 7 bases line up with TRBD1. The V gene's germline CDR1 is SGHNT and CDR2 YENEEA. The CDR3 runs 15 residues. The J segment lost 0 bases and the V segment lost 5 bases, leaving 6 bases of the junction unmatched. The CDR3 protein is CASSPGQQYQETQYF. In DNA, the CDR3 is TGTGCCAGCAGCCCGGGACAGCAATACCAAGAGACCCAGTACTTC.

The rearrangement uses TRBV10-1 and TRBJ2-5; TRBD1 might be the D (6 bases). The V and J ends lost 2 bases and 3 bases respectively, with 13 bases between them. The CDR3 covers 15 residues. Germline V gene data show CDR1 as WNHNN and CDR2 as SYGVQD (reference sequence). As DNA, the CDR3 is TGCGCCAGCAGTGAGGTTTCGGCAGGGGAAGAGACCCAGTACTTC. Translating it yields CASSEVSAGEETQYF.

The CDR3 DNA sequence: TGTGCCAGCAGTTACGACAGCCCGTATGGCTACACCTTC. Translation: CASSYDSPYGYTF. The V and J genes are TRBV6-6 and TRBJ1-2; maybe TRBD1 (5 bases). Germline V gene sequence: CDR1 MNHNY, CDR2 SVGAGI (reference sequence). The V gene lost 2 bases and the J gene lost 5 bases, with 9 bases spanning the gap. This CDR3 spans 13 amino acids.